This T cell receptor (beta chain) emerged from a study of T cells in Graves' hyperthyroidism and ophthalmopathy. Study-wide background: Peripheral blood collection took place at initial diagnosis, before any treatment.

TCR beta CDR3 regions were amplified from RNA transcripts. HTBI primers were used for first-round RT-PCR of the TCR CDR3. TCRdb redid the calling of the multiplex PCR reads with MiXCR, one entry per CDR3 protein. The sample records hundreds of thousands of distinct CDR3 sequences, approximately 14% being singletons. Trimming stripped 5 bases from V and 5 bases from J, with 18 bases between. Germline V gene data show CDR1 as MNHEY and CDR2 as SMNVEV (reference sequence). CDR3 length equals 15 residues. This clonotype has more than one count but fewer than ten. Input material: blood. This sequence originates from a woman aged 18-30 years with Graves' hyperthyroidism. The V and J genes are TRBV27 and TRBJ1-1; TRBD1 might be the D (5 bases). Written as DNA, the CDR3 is TGTGCCAGCAGTCCCCGGGGGGACGGGGTAACTGAAGCTTTCTTT. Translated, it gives CASSPRGDGVTEAFF.